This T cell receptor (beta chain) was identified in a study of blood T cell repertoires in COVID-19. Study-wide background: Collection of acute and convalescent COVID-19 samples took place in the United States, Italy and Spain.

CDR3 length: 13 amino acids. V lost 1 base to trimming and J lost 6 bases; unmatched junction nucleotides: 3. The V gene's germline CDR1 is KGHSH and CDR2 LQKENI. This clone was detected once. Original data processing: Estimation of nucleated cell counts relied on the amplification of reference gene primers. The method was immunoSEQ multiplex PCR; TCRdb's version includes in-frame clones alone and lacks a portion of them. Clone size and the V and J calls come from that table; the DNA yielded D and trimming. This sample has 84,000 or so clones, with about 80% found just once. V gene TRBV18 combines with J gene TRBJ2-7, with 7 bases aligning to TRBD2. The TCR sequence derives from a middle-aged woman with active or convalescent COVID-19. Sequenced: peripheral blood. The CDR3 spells CASSPRSGGEQYF. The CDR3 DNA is TGTGCCAGCTCACCACGTTCGGGGGGCGAGCAGTACTTC.